Listed below are T cell receptor beta chains from one sample, sequenced in a study of T cell responses to AZD1222 COVID-19 vaccine. TCRdb keeps only in-frame clones here, not all; method: immunoSEQ multiplex PCR. The sample includes about 200,000 clones, more than 90% seen only once; the top ten take less than 4%. The starting material was peripheral blood, obtained 28 days after the second dose of the MenACWY control vaccine. The receptors were gathered from an adult who received the MenACWY meningococcal vaccine as a control. CDR3s include the opening cysteine and the closing phenylalanine or tryptophan. A D gene is named only where the DNA matches it firmly. Where a row states a size, it is once, few, many or the class of an expanded clone; other rows omit it.

>TRBV10-2|few|TRBJ2-1|TRBD1
TGCGCCAGCAGTGAGTGGAAAGGACAGGGCTCCTACAATGAGCAGTTCTTC
CASSEWKGQGSYNEQFF
>TRBV18|-|TRBJ1-2|-
TGTGCCAGCTCACCGGTGGGGGAGTATGGCTACACCTTC
CASSPVGEYGYTF
>TRBV4-2|-|TRBJ2-1|TRBD1
TGTGCCAGCAGCCAAGCGGACAGGGGGCGGACGGGAGCTTCGAATGAGCAGTTCTTC
CASSQADRGRTGASNEQFF
>TRBV7-6|-|TRBJ2-2|TRBD2
TGTGCCAGCAGCTTAAGAGGCGGGAGTAATACCGGGGAGCTGTTTTTT
CASSLRGGSNTGELFF
>TRBV19|-|TRBJ2-1|-
TGTGCCAGTAGCCCTAGCAGGGGCTCCTACAATGAGCAGTTCTTC
CASSPSRGSYNEQFF
>TRBV3-1/TRBV3-2|-|TRBJ2-3|-
TGTGCCAGCAGCCAATTCGAACGGAGCACAGATACGCAGTATTTT
CASSQFERSTDTQYF
>TRBV3-1/TRBV3-2|-|TRBJ2-3|-
TGTGCCAGCAGCCAAGATCGGTCCCTAGGGAGGACGCAGTATTTT
CASSQDRSLGRTQYF
>TRBV7-9|-|TRBJ1-2|TRBD1
TGTGCCAGCAGCTTTCGGACAGGCTTCAGGGACTACACCTTC
CASSFRTGFRDYTF
>TRBV5-1|-|TRBJ1-2|-
TGCGCCAGCAGCTTGGGTGGACAGAACTATGGCTACACCTTC
CASSLGGQNYGYTF
>TRBV2|-|TRBJ1-2|TRBD1
TGTGCCAGCAGTCCGGGACAGGGGCGAACCTCTAACTATGGCTACACCTTC
CASSPGQGRTSNYGYTF
>TRBV15|-|TRBJ2-2|TRBD2
TGTGCCACCAGCCAGCGGGAGGTGGGGGAGCTGTTTTTT
CATSQREVGELFF
>TRBV7-5|once|TRBJ1-2|-
TGTGCCAGAAGCTGCGACCGGGTTAAAGGCTACACCTTC
CARSCDRVKGYTF
>TRBV27|-|TRBJ2-7|TRBD1
TGTGCCAGCACAGGCAGGGGGCGCTACGAGCAGTACTTC
CASTGRGRYEQYF
>TRBV19|-|TRBJ1-5|-
TGTGCCAGTAGCGGGGCGAATAGCAATCAGCCCCAGCATTTT
CASSGANSNQPQHF
>TRBV19|-|TRBJ2-5|TRBD2
TGTGCCAGCAGCCAGGGACTAGGGATCGAGACCCAGTACTTC
CASSQGLGIETQYF
>TRBV28|-|TRBJ2-3|-
TGTGCCAGCAGCTCGGGGGGCCGCACAGATACGCAGTATTTT
CASSSGGRTDTQYF
>TRBV29-1|-|TRBJ2-3|TRBD1
TGCAGCGTTCAAACGACAGGGGGCTTGACAGATACGCAGTATTTT
CSVQTTGGLTDTQYF
>TRBV28|-|TRBJ1-4|TRBD1
TGTGCCAGCAGTTTACAGGGGGCATTTGGTGAAAAACTGTTTTTT
CASSLQGAFGEKLFF
>TRBV6-4|-|TRBJ2-3|-
TGTGCCAGCAGCCCCTCGCCCTGGGGAGATACGCAGTATTTT
CASSPSPWGDTQYF
>TRBV27|once|TRBJ2-1|-
TGTGCCAGCAGTTTTAACACTCCCAATGAGCAGTTCTTC
CASSFNTPNEQFF
>TRBV15|-|TRBJ2-7|-
TGTGCCACCAGCAGAGATCATGACTACGAGCAGTACTTC
CATSRDHDYEQYF
>TRBV6-5|-|TRBJ1-2|-
TGTGCCAGCCACTCCGGTAGTCTGGGCTACACCTTC
CASHSGSLGYTF
>TRBV4-1|-|TRBJ2-3|TRBD2
TGCGCCAGCAGCCAAGATCAGCCCGGGACGTCTACGGGGGGTTATACGCAGTATTTT
CASSQDQPGTSTGGYTQYF
>TRBV5-1|-|TRBJ2-2|-
TGCGCCAGCAGCTTTACAGGTGCTAACACCGGGGAGCTGTTTTTT
CASSFTGANTGELFF
>TRBV7-9|-|TRBJ2-7|TRBD2
TGTGCCAGCAGCCCAGAGGCGGGAGCCTCCTACGAGCAGTACTTC
CASSPEAGASYEQYF
>TRBV3-1/TRBV3-2|-|TRBJ1-1|TRBD1
TGTGCCAGCAGCCAAGATTGGGACAGCCTGTCTGAAGCTTTCTTT
CASSQDWDSLSEAFF
>TRBV11-3|-|TRBJ2-7|TRBD1
TGTGCCAGCAGCCCCTTTGGACAGGGGACTAACTACGAGCAGTACTTC
CASSPFGQGTNYEQYF
>TRBV27|-|TRBJ1-4|-
TGTGCCAGCAGCAAGGGCTACGCTGGTGAAAAACTGTTTTTT
CASSKGYAGEKLFF
>TRBV5-1|-|TRBJ1-3|-
TGCGCCAGCAGCTTGCTTGCGTCGTTCTCTGGAAACACCATATATTTT
CASSLLASFSGNTIYF
>TRBV7-6|-|TRBJ1-1|TRBD1
TGTGCCAGCAGCTACCCGACAGGGGGATACCCTGAAGCTTTCTTT
CASSYPTGGYPEAFF
>TRBV6-5|-|TRBJ1-2|TRBD1
TGTGCCAGCAGGCAGACAGGGGAAGGCTATGGCTACACCTTC
CASRQTGEGYGYTF